This T cell receptor (beta chain) was sequenced for a study of cytomegalovirus exposure and HLA in healthy donors (dated by TCRdb to the late 2010s). Context from the whole study: According to a later analysis, the roughly 120 validation repertoires were produced on the same platform as the approximately 600 repertoires of the first cohort. The study aimed to test whether signatures of past pathogen exposure could be identified by cataloging public T cell receptors. In addition to the first cohort of roughly 670 subjects, a separate validation cohort of 120 different subjects was used. To predict cytomegalovirus infection status, the study combined high-throughput TCR immunosequencing, statistical association of individual TCRs with disease status, and machine learning. Study-level results and caveats: In a later analysis, TCRs clustered in the first cohort were found to also tend to co-occur in the approximately 120 validation repertoires, with approximately 95% of cluster scores above 0. The validation cohort had no HLA typing available for a later analysis, so co-occurrence within that cohort was assessed over all 130 or so repertoires. The classifier was reported to diagnose cytomegalovirus status with high specificity and sensitivity in both the original and validation cohorts. The authors suggested that the approach could potentially be extended to other disease states and immunological phenotypes. While some public TCRs were present in many individuals, most TCR sequences turned up only very rarely across donors. In vitro tests confirmed that three of the cytomegalovirus-associated TCR beta chains recognize cytomegalovirus antigens. The study gave a list of 150 to 200 TCR beta chains associated with cytomegalovirus.

A word on this clone: Its antigen target is currently unknown. Nothing much larger sits one base from this clone, and base qualities are not available.

Sequences MDHEN (CDR1) and SYDVKM (CDR2) are obtained from the germline V gene. From the cysteine up to the phenylalanine, the CDR3 has a length of 16 residues. Only the CDR3 region is kept as DNA, spanning 48 bases read in frame from base 1. V and J are truncated by 2 bases and 2 bases respectively, leaving an intervening sequence of 15 bases. The library came from the immunoSEQ multiplex PCR assay. The source study handled its data this way. To diagnose cytomegalovirus status from the catalog of TCR beta chain sequences, a statistical classification framework was built. The clones in this table, taken by TCRdb from immuneACCESS, are in-frame only. Not every clone is retained; where verified, under half of the shortfall comes from an unresolved V gene, and the cause of the rest is unknown. V and J calls and clone size come straight from that table; D and trimming were deduced from the DNA. The sample contains 150,000 to 200,000 clones, roughly 85% of them found a single time. Roughly 15% of the sample goes to the ten largest clones.

Separate from the approximately 670-subject first cohort, the validation cohort of about 120 subjects was the group to which the donors belonged. The V gene is TRBV28 and the J gene is TRBJ2-5, with TRBD1 perhaps the D gene, on 5 matching bases. This TCR came from a man younger than 35 in good health and CMV-seropositive. Sequenced input: PBMCs. The DNA sequence reads TGTGCCAGCAGTTTAGGCCCCGCGACAGCTCAAGAGACCCAGTACTTC. Translation gives CASSLGPATAQETQYF.